These T cell receptor beta chains were read from a single sample in a study of blood T cell repertoires in COVID-19. Some clones are missing from TCRdb's copy, which holds only in-frame ones; the method was immunoSEQ multiplex PCR. The profile shows approximately 170,000 clones, 70% to 90% of them singletons. The material sequenced was peripheral blood. The receptors stem from an elderly woman with COVID-19, enrolled during active disease. CDR3s include the opening cysteine and the closing phenylalanine or tryptophan. Fields, in order: J gene, clone size, D gene, V gene, CDR3 DNA, CDR3 protein. A D gene is named only where the DNA matches it firmly. Clone size, where shown, is once, few, many, or a class for clones that have expanded.

J: TRBJ1-6
size: .
D: TRBD1
V: TRBV9
DNA: TGTGCCAGCAGCGTAGAGGGGACAGGGATGGGTTCACCCCTCCACTTT
CDR3: CASSVEGTGMGSPLHF

J: TRBJ2-1
size: once
D: TRBD1
V: TRBV11-1
DNA: TGTGCCAGCAGCTTAGACGGGACAGGGTTGAATGAGCAGTTCTTC
CDR3: CASSLDGTGLNEQFF

J: TRBJ2-5
size: .
D: TRBD2
V: TRBV25-1
DNA: TGTGCCAGCAGTGAGGCGGGGGGGTTGCAACAAGAGACCCAGTACTTC
CDR3: CASSEAGGLQQETQYF

J: TRBJ2-1
size: .
D: TRBD2
V: TRBV2
DNA: TGTGCCAGCAGCCAGGGACTAGCGGGAGGCTATGAGCAGTTCTTC
CDR3: CASSQGLAGGYEQFF

J: TRBJ1-5
size: few
D: .
V: TRBV5-1
DNA: TGCGCCAGCAGCCTCGGAGTGGGGGGAACTAATCAGCCCCAGCATTTT
CDR3: CASSLGVGGTNQPQHF

J: TRBJ1-2
size: .
D: TRBD1
V: TRBV16
DNA: TGTGCCAGCAGCCAATGGGGGGACAGAGCTTATGGCTACACCTTC
CDR3: CASSQWGDRAYGYTF

J: TRBJ1-2
size: .
D: .
V: TRBV5-1
DNA: TGCGCCAGCAGCTTGGAGGGGAACTATGGCTACACCTTC
CDR3: CASSLEGNYGYTF

J: TRBJ1-2
size: once
D: .
V: TRBV10-3
DNA: TGTGCCATCCGGGGGGGGGCGGGGAACAACTATGGCTACACCTTC
CDR3: CAIRGGAGNNYGYTF

J: TRBJ2-1
size: .
D: TRBD2
V: TRBV28
DNA: TGTGCCAGCTACACGAGCGGGAGAGGTTACAATGAGCAGTTCTTC
CDR3: CASYTSGRGYNEQFF

J: TRBJ1-1
size: once
D: .
V: TRBV5-6
DNA: TGTGCCAGCACCTCACCCACAGGGAATCTTTTAGCTTTCTTT
CDR3: CASTSPTGNLLAFF

J: TRBJ2-7
size: .
D: .
V: TRBV28
DNA: TGTGCCAGCAGCCCAAGGGGGGCGGGACTATGGGCCTACGAGCAGTACTTC
CDR3: CASSPRGAGLWAYEQYF

J: TRBJ1-1
size: .
D: .
V: TRBV5-1
DNA: TGCGCCAGCAGCTCCAATACGGGGGAACTGGAAGCTTTCTTT
CDR3: CASSSNTGELEAFF

J: TRBJ1-2
size: .
D: TRBD1
V: TRBV9
DNA: TGTGCCAGCAGCGTAGAGCCGGGACAGAGTTATGGCTACACCTTC
CDR3: CASSVEPGQSYGYTF

J: TRBJ1-4
size: .
D: .
V: TRBV7-9
DNA: TGTGCCAGCAGTCGAGTACTAACAGGGACGGGGGAAAAACTGTTTTTT
CDR3: CASSRVLTGTGEKLFF

J: TRBJ1-6
size: .
D: TRBD1
V: TRBV5-1
DNA: TGCGCCAGCAGCCGATATACAGGGGAGAGCTCCTATAATTCACCCCTCCACTTT
CDR3: CASSRYTGESSYNSPLHF

J: TRBJ2-5
size: .
D: .
V: TRBV7-2
DNA: TGTGCCAGCAGCTTCAGCGGGTCAACCGGGAGTAAAGAGCAAGGGACCCAGTACTTC
CDR3: CASSFSGSTGSKEQGTQYF

J: TRBJ2-1
size: .
D: TRBD2
V: TRBV24-1
DNA: TGTGCCACCAGTGATTTCGGACTAGCGCCTCACAATGAGCAGTTCTTC
CDR3: CATSDFGLAPHNEQFF

J: TRBJ2-3
size: .
D: TRBD2
V: TRBV19
DNA: TGTGCCAGTAGCACTAGCGGCGGGGTGGCAGATACGCAGTATTTT
CDR3: CASSTSGGVADTQYF

J: TRBJ1-2
size: once
D: .
V: TRBV28
DNA: TGTGCCAGCAGTTTTGGGCGAGCTAACTATGGCTACACCTTC
CDR3: CASSFGRANYGYTF

J: TRBJ1-4
size: once
D: .
V: TRBV20-1
DNA: TGCAGTGCTAGTTTGGACAGCTTTAATGAAAAACTGTTTTTT
CDR3: CSASLDSFNEKLFF

J: TRBJ2-7
size: .
D: TRBD2
V: TRBV7-3
DNA: TGTGCCAGCAGCCCAGGACTAGCGGGGGAAGAGCAGTACTTC
CDR3: CASSPGLAGEEQYF

J: TRBJ1-4
size: .
D: .
V: TRBV27
DNA: TGTGCCAGCAGTTTATGGGGGGGCACTAATGAAAAACTGTTTTTT
CDR3: CASSLWGGTNEKLFF

J: TRBJ1-6
size: .
D: .
V: TRBV10-3
DNA: TGTGCCATCAGTGAGTCGGCAGGGACATCCTATAATTCACCCCTCCACTTT
CDR3: CAISESAGTSYNSPLHF

J: TRBJ1-6
size: once
D: .
V: TRBV27
DNA: TGTGCCAGCAGTTTATCCACCGGAAGGGGCTCCTATAATTCACCCCTCCACTTT
CDR3: CASSLSTGRGSYNSPLHF

J: TRBJ2-3
size: .
D: .
V: TRBV5-4
DNA: TGTGCCAGCAGCTTGGAACTAGTTAGCACAGATACGCAGTATTTT
CDR3: CASSLELVSTDTQYF